One sample yielded the 5 T cell receptor beta chains listed below, sequenced in a study of cytomegalovirus exposure and HLA in healthy donors. Amplification used 60 Vbeta primers and 13 Jbeta primers. The method was immunoSEQ multiplex PCR; TCRdb's version includes in-frame clones alone and lacks a portion of them. This sample has roughly 240,000 clones, with about 85% found just once. Sequencing was performed on PBMCs. The receptor source for this set is a girl aged 2 to 9 in good health and CMV-seronegative.

The chain uses TRBV19 and TRBJ2-7; 8 nucleotides agree with TRBD2. Trimming cost V 6 bases and J 4 bases; bases outside gene matches: 17. This CDR3 comprises 17 residues. Germline V lookup: CDR1 LNHDA, CDR2 SQIVND (reference sequence). The CDR3 spells CASRPTYPERESYEQYF. The CDR3 nucleotides read TGTGCCAGTAGACCTACCTACCCGGAGCGGGAGTCTTACGAGCAGTACTTC.

The chain employs TRBV5-5 and TRBJ2-1; D might be TRBD2 (7 bases). V lost 2 bases and J lost 6, with 12 bases in between. The V gene's germline CDR1 is SGHKS and CDR2 YYEKEE (reference sequence). The CDR3 loop spans 14 amino acids. In DNA form, the CDR3 reads TGTGCCAGCAGCTTAACAGGGACTACCAATGAGCAGTTCTTC. Translated, it gives CASSLTGTTNEQFF.

This chain connects TRBV5-6 to TRBJ2-3; TRBD2 might be the D (7 bases). The germline CDR1 and CDR2 sequences are SGHDT and YYEEEE. V was pared by 2 bases and J by 1 base, with 11 bases between. This CDR3 has 15 residues. This chain's CDR3 is CASSFWGGRTDTQYF. CDR3 sequence (DNA): TGTGCCAGCAGCTTTTGGGGGGGCCGCACAGATACGCAGTATTTT.

The chain carries TRBV29-1 and TRBJ2-1, with D unresolved. The CDR3 spans 10 residues. V lost 4 bases and J 8 bases, leaving 6 bases between the germline ends. CDR1 and CDR2 from the germline V gene are SQVTM and ANQGSEA. CDR3 coding DNA: TGCAGCGTTGGAGCGTATGAGCAGTTCTTC. This codes for CSVGAYEQFF.

The chain joins TRBV5-4 to TRBJ2-5; 7 bases are shared with TRBD1. CDR1 and CDR2 (germline): SGHNT, YYREEE (reference sequence). The CDR3 has 15 amino acids. Germline trimming cut 0 bases from V and 2 bases from J; bases unmatched to any gene: 4. The CDR3 bases are TGTGCCAGCAGCTTGGACAGGGGACATCAAGAGACCCAGTACTTC. The encoded protein is CASSLDRGHQETQYF. Together with reference TRBV5-4 and TRBJ2-5, the CDR3 gives the full variable domain: ETGVTQSPTHLIKTRGQQVTLRCSSQSGHNTVSWYQQALGQGPQFIFQYYREEENGRGNFPPRFSGLQFPNYSSELNVNALELDDSALYLCASSLDRGHQETQYFGPGTRLLVL.